A single sample gave rise to the 10 T cell receptor beta chains below, sequenced in a study of blood T cell repertoires in COVID-19. Here immunoSEQ multiplex PCR was the method, and the copy in TCRdb shows in-frame clones only, minus some. In the table there are some 100,000 clones, just over 90% of which are singletons. The sequencing sample was made of peripheral blood. Source of these receptors: a man over 45 with active COVID-19.

J is TRBJ2-5 and V is TRBV12-3 or TRBV12-4; a possible D gene is TRBD2 (5 bases). The V and J ends lost 7 bases and 9 bases respectively, with 12 bases between them. The CDR3 spans 11 residues. The DNA of the CDR3 is TGTGCCAGCAAGCGCGAAGCGGCCCAGTACTTC. It is translated as CASKREAAQYF.

The chain carries TRBV25-1 and TRBJ2-2; 10 nucleotides agree with TRBD2. Trimming cost V 4 bases and J 4 bases; bases outside gene matches: 6. There are 16 residues in the CDR3. Germline assignment: CDR1 MGHDK and CDR2 SYGVNS. CDR3: CASSGGLAVLTGELFF. The CDR3 DNA sequence: TGTGCCAGCAGTGGAGGACTAGCGGTACTCACCGGGGAGCTGTTTTTT.

The J gene is TRBJ2-1, the V gene TRBV9; TRBD2 aligns across 10 bases. J was trimmed by 5 bases and V by 0 bases; bases with no gene match: 5. This CDR3 comprises 16 residues. The V gene's germline CDR1 is SGDLS and CDR2 YYNGEE. This chain's CDR3 is CASSVVQRGGHNEQFF. Written as DNA, the CDR3 is TGTGCCAGCAGCGTAGTCCAGCGGGGGGGCCACAATGAGCAGTTCTTC.

The chain has TRBV10-3 and TRBJ2-7; possibly TRBD1 for D (6 bases). Trimming pared 0 bases from V and 0 bases from J, leaving 12 bases between. CDR1 ENHRY and CDR2 SYGVKD come from the germline V gene. CDR3 length: 16 amino acids. CDR3 amino acids: CAISESGGLSSYEQYV. As DNA, the CDR3 is TGTGCCATCAGTGAGTCTGGGGGCTTAAGCTCCTACGAGCAGTACGTC.

V and J are TRBV6-5 and TRBJ1-1; no definite D call. V lost 5 bases, J lost 6 bases, and 10 bases lay in between. Germline lookup yields CDR1 MNHEY and CDR2 SVGAGI. The CDR3 loop spans 12 amino acids. CDR3 DNA sequence: TGTGCCAGCAGTACTAGGAGGGCTGAAGCTTTCTTT. Translation gives CASSTRRAEAFF.

The rearrangement uses TRBV6-5 and TRBJ2-7, with 8 bases lining up with TRBD2. The CDR3 sequence is 13 residues long. Germline trimming cut 7 bases from V and 0 bases from J; bases unmatched to any gene: 2. From germline, CDR1 is MNHEY and CDR2 SVGAGI. This CDR3 reads CASKRESSYEQYV. CDR3 DNA: TGTGCCAGCAAGCGGGAGAGCTCCTACGAGCAGTACGTC.

V gene TRBV15 combines with J gene TRBJ1-1; 8 bases are shared with TRBD1. The trim removed 0 bases at V and 6 bases at J, leaving 3 bases unmatched. This CDR3 has 14 residues. Germline CDR1 LNHNV, CDR2 YYDKDF (reference sequence). The CDR3 DNA follows: TGTGCCACCAGCAGAGATCAGGGGGCGGCTGAAGCTTTCTTT. It translates to CATSRDQGAAEAFF.

J is TRBJ2-1 and V is TRBV14; 11 nucleotides match TRBD2. Germline V gives CDR1 SGHDN, CDR2 FVKESK. J was trimmed by 7 bases and V by 4 bases; bases with no gene match: 12. This CDR3 is 17 amino acids long. The CDR3 region is CASSPLMLAGGNNEQFF. CDR3 DNA: TGTGCCAGCAGCCCTTTGATGCTAGCGGGGGGCAATAATGAGCAGTTCTTC.

The chain links TRBV5-5 to TRBJ1-1, with D hard to call. CDR3 length: 16 amino acids. The germline gives CDR1 SGHKS, CDR2 YYEKEE (reference sequence). V dropped 0 bases and J dropped 2 bases, with 14 bases sitting between them. The CDR3 here is CASSLGARRTNTEAFF. The CDR3 DNA reads as TGTGCCAGCAGCTTGGGGGCGCGCAGGACTAACACTGAAGCTTTCTTT.

V is TRBV7-2 and J is TRBJ2-2; D might be TRBD1 (5 bases). The V end lost 4 bases, the J end lost 6 bases, and 9 bases lay between the germline ends. The CDR3 sequence is 13 residues long. Germline lookup yields CDR1 SGHTA and CDR2 FQGNSA. DNA of the CDR3: TGTGCCAGCAGCTCAGGGTTGCCCGGGGAGCTGTTTTTT. Amino acid sequence: CASSSGLPGELFF.